This is a list of T cell receptor beta chains from one sample in a study of blood T cell repertoires in COVID-19. The assay was immunoSEQ multiplex PCR, and TCRdb's table has in-frame clones only and misses some. The table has around 180,000 clones, around 88% seen once. The sample was PBMCs or T cells enriched from blood (not recorded which). The receptors stem from a woman aged 25 to 39 who had recovered from COVID-19. The CDR3 runs from the conserved cysteine through the conserved F or W. D genes are given only for firm matches. For some rows the clone size is stated as once, few or many, or as a class when expanded; others skip it.

TRBJ1-6,.,.,TRBV7-8,CASSLVLRINSPLHF,TGTGCCAGCAGCTTAGTTTTGCGGATTAATTCACCCCTCCACTTT
TRBJ2-2,.,.,TRBV4-1,CASSTQAGKVAGELFF,TGCGCCAGCAGCACCCAGGCGGGAAAGGTAGCCGGGGAGCTGTTTTTT
TRBJ2-1,.,.,TRBV7-9,CASSLASTFNEQFF,TGTGCCAGCAGCTTAGCTTCCACTTTCAATGAGCAGTTCTTC
TRBJ2-7,.,.,TRBV3-1/TRBV3-2,CASSQGGNTYEQYF,TGTGCCAGCAGCCAAGGGGGCAATACCTACGAGCAGTACTTC
TRBJ2-3,.,.,TRBV29-1,CSVRAGSNADTQYF,TGCAGCGTTCGGGCGGGATCAAACGCAGATACGCAGTATTTT
TRBJ2-7,.,TRBD1,TRBV18,CASSPGQGPEQYF,TGTGCCAGCTCTCCCGGACAGGGACCCGAGCAGTACTTC
TRBJ1-3,.,TRBD1,TRBV9,CASSPRDRVFGNTIYF,TGTGCCAGCAGCCCCCGGGACAGGGTTTTTGGAAACACCATATATTTT
TRBJ1-4,.,TRBD1,TRBV28,CASSLWDREDEKLFF,TGTGCCAGCAGTTTATGGGACAGGGAGGATGAAAAACTGTTTTTT
TRBJ1-2,.,TRBD1,TRBV24-1,CATLQTGDTF,TGTGCCACCTTGCAGACAGGGGACACCTTC
TRBJ2-7,once,TRBD1,TRBV3-1/TRBV3-2,CASSHIRDRGTYEQYF,TGTGCCAGCAGCCACATCCGGGACAGGGGGACCTACGAGCAGTACTTC
TRBJ1-2,.,.,TRBV28,CASSLGGIYGYTF,TGTGCCAGCAGTCTGGGGGGGATCTATGGCTACACCTTC
TRBJ2-7,.,TRBD2,TRBV6-5,CASRLAELYEQYF,TGTGCCAGCAGACTAGCGGAGCTCTACGAGCAGTACTTC
TRBJ1-6,once,TRBD1,TRBV18,CASSPNRGNNSPLHF,TGTGCCAGCTCACCTAACAGGGGGAATAATTCACCCCTCCACTTT
TRBJ2-7,.,.,TRBV12-3/TRBV12-4,CARTQGKVAEQYF,TGTGCCAGGACACAGGGTAAAGTCGCCGAGCAGTACTTC
TRBJ1-5,.,.,TRBV5-4,CASSTPGQPQHF,TGTGCCAGCAGCACCCCAGGTCAGCCCCAGCATTTT
TRBJ1-2,.,.,TRBV23-1,CASSQLFDRTNYGYTF,TGCGCCAGCAGTCAACTCTTCGACAGGACTAACTATGGCTACACCTTC
TRBJ2-7,.,TRBD2,TRBV27,CASSLSITSGSLEQYF,TGTGCCAGCAGTTTATCGATAACTAGCGGGTCCTTGGAGCAGTACTTC
TRBJ1-1,.,.,TRBV7-9,CASSLKGEGTEAFF,TGTGCCAGCAGCTTAAAAGGGGAGGGCACTGAAGCTTTCTTT
TRBJ2-7,.,.,TRBV11-2,CASSSDSYEQYF,TGTGCCAGCAGCTCGGACTCATACGAGCAGTACTTC
TRBJ2-3,.,.,TRBV28,CASSFLRTGTDTQYF,TGTGCCAGCAGCTTCCTCAGGACAGGCACAGATACGCAGTATTTT
TRBJ1-2,.,.,TRBV19,CASSILEGQSYGYTF,TGTGCCAGTAGTATACTGGAGGGGCAGAGCTATGGCTACACCTTC
TRBJ1-2,few,TRBD1,TRBV13,CASSLADRVNYGYTF,TGTGCCAGCAGCCTCGCCGACAGGGTTAACTATGGCTACACCTTC
TRBJ2-7,.,.,TRBV27,CASSLTNSYEQYF,TGTGCCAGCAGTTTGACAAATTCCTACGAGCAGTACTTC
TRBJ2-7,.,.,TRBV4-1,CASSQGARNEQYF,TGCGCCAGCAGCCAAGGGGCCCGTAACGAGCAGTACTTC
TRBJ1-5,.,.,TRBV28,CASSDQGIGNQPQHF,TGTGCCAGCAGTGACCAGGGGATTGGGAATCAGCCCCAGCATTTT
TRBJ2-7,.,TRBD2,TRBV3-1/TRBV3-2,CASSQVIAGFSYEQYF,TGTGCCAGCAGCCAAGTCATAGCGGGGTTCTCCTACGAGCAGTACTTC
TRBJ2-1,once,.,TRBV2,CASKRALSSYNEQFF,TGTGCCAGCAAGCGGGCCCTTAGCTCCTACAATGAGCAGTTCTTC
TRBJ1-5,few,.,TRBV6-1,CASSDRTVSNQPQHF,TGTGCCAGCAGTGACCGGACAGTTAGCAATCAGCCCCAGCATTTT
TRBJ2-2,.,.,TRBV6-5,CASSYSFARTGELFF,TGTGCCAGCAGTTACTCGTTTGCGCGCACCGGGGAGCTGTTTTTT
TRBJ1-5,.,.,TRBV19,CASRAFNQPQHF,TGTGCCAGTAGGGCTTTCAATCAGCCCCAGCATTTT
TRBJ1-1,.,.,TRBV27,CASSLDGSNTEAFF,TGTGCCAGCAGTTTAGACGGGTCGAACACTGAAGCTTTCTTT
TRBJ2-1,.,TRBD2,TRBV29-1,CSASRGDEQFF,TGCAGCGCCTCCCGGGGGGATGAGCAGTTCTTC
TRBJ2-3,.,TRBD1,TRBV19,CASSRRGGDRGVRQYF,TGTGCCAGTAGCAGAAGGGGAGGGGACAGGGGAGTGAGGCAGTATTTT
TRBJ1-5,.,TRBD1,TRBV2,CASDRGQGNQPQHF,TGTGCCAGCGACAGGGGGCAAGGCAATCAGCCCCAGCATTTT
TRBJ2-7,.,TRBD1,TRBV27,CASSLDGQGPYEQYF,TGTGCCAGCAGTTTGGACGGACAGGGTCCCTACGAGCAGTACTTC
TRBJ1-1,.,.,TRBV29-1,CSVEEGIGAFF,TGCAGCGTTGAGGAGGGTATAGGAGCTTTCTTT
TRBJ1-2,.,.,TRBV28,CASSLGQSYGYTF,TGTGCCAGCAGTTTAGGGCAGAGCTATGGCTACACCTTC
TRBJ2-1,.,.,TRBV24-1,CATSETRYEQFF,TGTGCCACCAGTGAAACTAGGTATGAGCAGTTCTTC
TRBJ2-7,once,.,TRBV7-2,CASSFRRESEQYF,TGTGCCAGCAGCTTCCGCCGGGAGAGCGAGCAGTACTTC
TRBJ1-4,.,TRBD1,TRBV6-5,CASSYSPTGGSEKLFF,TGTGCCAGCAGTTACTCCCCGACAGGGGGAAGCGAAAAACTGTTTTTT
TRBJ2-3,.,TRBD2,TRBV5-1,CASSWGAGGTTSTDTQYF,TGCGCCAGCAGCTGGGGAGCGGGAGGGACAACTAGCACAGATACGCAGTATTTT
TRBJ2-2,.,.,TRBV3-1/TRBV3-2,CASRLVNTGELFF,TGTGCCAGCCGGCTAGTTAACACCGGGGAGCTGTTTTTT
TRBJ2-3,.,TRBD2,TRBV5-1,CASSPNLGGADTQYF,TGCGCCAGCAGCCCAAACCTGGGGGGGGCAGATACGCAGTATTTT
TRBJ1-2,few,.,TRBV5-6,CASSPIPTPNYGYTF,TGTGCCAGCAGCCCAATACCGACACCGAACTATGGCTACACCTTC
TRBJ2-1,once,TRBD2,TRBV6-5,CASSYSGRLAGVGQFF,TGTGCCAGCAGTTACAGTGGTCGGCTAGCGGGAGTTGGGCAGTTCTTC
TRBJ1-2,.,TRBD1,TRBV4-1,CASSQSGGSYGYTF,TGCGCCAGCAGCCAATCAGGGGGAAGCTATGGCTACACCTTC
TRBJ2-3,.,.,TRBV27,CASSPSTDTQYF,TGTGCCAGCAGCCCGAGCACAGATACGCAGTATTTT
TRBJ2-7,.,.,TRBV7-6,CASSYRAVATPNRVYEQYF,TGTGCCAGCAGCTACCGAGCGGTAGCGACCCCGAATCGAGTCTACGAGCAGTACTTC
TRBJ2-5,.,TRBD1,TRBV5-8,CASINRGPQETQYF,TGTGCCAGCATCAACAGGGGGCCCCAAGAGACCCAGTACTTC
TRBJ2-6,many,.,TRBV28,CASSRESSGANVLTF,TGTGCCAGCAGTAGGGAGAGCTCTGGGGCCAACGTCCTGACTTTC
TRBJ2-1,.,.,TRBV7-6,CASSLTDEQFF,TGTGCCAGCAGCTTAACAGATGAGCAGTTCTTC